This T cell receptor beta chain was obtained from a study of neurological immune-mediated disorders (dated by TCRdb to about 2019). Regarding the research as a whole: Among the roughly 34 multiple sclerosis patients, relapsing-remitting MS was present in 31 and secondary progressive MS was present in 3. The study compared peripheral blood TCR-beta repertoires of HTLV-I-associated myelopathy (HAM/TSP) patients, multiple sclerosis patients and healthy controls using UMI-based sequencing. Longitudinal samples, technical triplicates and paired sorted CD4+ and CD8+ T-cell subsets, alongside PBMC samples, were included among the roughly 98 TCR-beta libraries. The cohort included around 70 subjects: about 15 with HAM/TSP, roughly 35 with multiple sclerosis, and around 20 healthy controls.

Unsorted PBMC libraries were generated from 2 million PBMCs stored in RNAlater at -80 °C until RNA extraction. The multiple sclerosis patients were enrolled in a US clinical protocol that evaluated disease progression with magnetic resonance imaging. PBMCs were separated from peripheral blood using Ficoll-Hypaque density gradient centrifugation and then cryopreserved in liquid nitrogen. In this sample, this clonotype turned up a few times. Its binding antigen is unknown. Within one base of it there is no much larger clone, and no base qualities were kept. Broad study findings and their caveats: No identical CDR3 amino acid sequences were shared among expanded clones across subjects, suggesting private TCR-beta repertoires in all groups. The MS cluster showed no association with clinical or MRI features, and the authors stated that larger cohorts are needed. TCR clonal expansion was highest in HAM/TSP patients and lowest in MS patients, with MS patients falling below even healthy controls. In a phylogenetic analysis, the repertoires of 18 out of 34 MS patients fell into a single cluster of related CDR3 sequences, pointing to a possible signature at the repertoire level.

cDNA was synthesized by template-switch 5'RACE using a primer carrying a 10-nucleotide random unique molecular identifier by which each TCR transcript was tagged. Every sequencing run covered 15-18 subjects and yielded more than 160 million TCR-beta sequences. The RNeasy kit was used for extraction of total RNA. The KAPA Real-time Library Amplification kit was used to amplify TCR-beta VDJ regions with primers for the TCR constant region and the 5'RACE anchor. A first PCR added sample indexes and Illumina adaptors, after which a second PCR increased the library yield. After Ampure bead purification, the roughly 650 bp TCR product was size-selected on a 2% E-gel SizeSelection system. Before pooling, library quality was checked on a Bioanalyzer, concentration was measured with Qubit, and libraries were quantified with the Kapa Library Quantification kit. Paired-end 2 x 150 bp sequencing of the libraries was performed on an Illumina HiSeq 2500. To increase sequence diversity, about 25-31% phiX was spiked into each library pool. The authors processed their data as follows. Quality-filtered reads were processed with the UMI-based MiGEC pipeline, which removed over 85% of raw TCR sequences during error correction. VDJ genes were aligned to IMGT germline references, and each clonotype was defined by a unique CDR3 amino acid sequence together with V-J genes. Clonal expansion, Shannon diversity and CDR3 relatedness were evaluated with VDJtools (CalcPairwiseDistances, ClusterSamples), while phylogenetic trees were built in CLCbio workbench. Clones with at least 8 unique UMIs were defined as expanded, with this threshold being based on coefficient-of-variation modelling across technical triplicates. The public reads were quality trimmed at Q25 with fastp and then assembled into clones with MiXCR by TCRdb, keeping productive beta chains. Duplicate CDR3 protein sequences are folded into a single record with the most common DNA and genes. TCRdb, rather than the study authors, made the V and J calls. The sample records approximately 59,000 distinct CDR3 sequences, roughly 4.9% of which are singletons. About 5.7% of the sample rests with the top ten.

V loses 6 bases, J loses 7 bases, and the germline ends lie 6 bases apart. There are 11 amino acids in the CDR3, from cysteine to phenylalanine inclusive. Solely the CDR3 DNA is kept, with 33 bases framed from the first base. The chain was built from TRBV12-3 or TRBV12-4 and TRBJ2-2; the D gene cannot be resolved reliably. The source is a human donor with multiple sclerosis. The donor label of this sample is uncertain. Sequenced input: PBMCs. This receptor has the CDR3 CASSSLGELFF. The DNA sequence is TGTGCCAGCAGCTCTCTCGGGGAGCTGTTTTTT.